This passage covers 20 T cell receptor beta chains from one sample sequenced in a study of cytomegalovirus exposure and HLA in healthy donors. A multiplex PCR was run with 60 Vbeta primers and 13 Jbeta primers. Sequencing used immunoSEQ multiplex PCR; TCRdb keeps in-frame clones, though not all of them. The table has approximately 95,000 clones, under 85% seen once; the top ten hold approximately 4%. The sample comprised PBMCs. The receptor source for this set is a woman aged 40 to 50 in good health and CMV-seropositive.

The chain uses TRBV5-8 and TRBJ1-1; D not certain. This CDR3 contains 15 residues. The V end lost 4 bases, the J end lost 2 bases, and 15 bases lay between the germline ends. Germline CDR1 is SGHTS and CDR2 is YDEGEE. The CDR3 sequence: CASSTPLGRNTEAFF. CDR3 DNA sequence: TGTGCCAGCAGCACCCCGCTAGGTAGAAACACTGAAGCTTTCTTT.

The chain carries TRBV4-1 and TRBJ1-6, with 7 bases lining up with TRBD1. V shed 0 bases and J 10 bases; nucleotides not matched to a gene: 6. Looked up from germline, CDR1 is MGHRA and CDR2 is YSYEKL. The CDR3 loop spans 15 amino acids. CDR3 region: CASSQELTGLSPLHF. The CDR3 DNA sequence: TGCGCCAGCAGCCAAGAATTGACAGGGTTGTCACCCCTCCACTTT.

The CDR3 DNA reads TGTGCCAGCAGCCAAACCACGACAGGGTTCCACGAGCAGTACTTC. Translating it yields CASSQTTTGFHEQYF. The chain has TRBV4-2 and TRBJ2-7; 7 nucleotides agree with TRBD1. In germline, CDR1 is LGHNA, CDR2 YNFKEQ. With 2 bases clipped from V and 5 bases from J, the junction kept 9 bases outside the gene matches. CDR3 length: 15 residues.

As regards this clone: At one end, the junction sequence differs from germline, possibly due to a read error. The chain couples TRBV6-1 to TRBJ1-4; 7 positions match TRBD1. There are 15 residues in the CDR3. CDR1 and CDR2 (germline): MNHNS, SASEGT. CDR3 in amino acids: CASREATGANEKLFF. The CDR3 coding sequence is TGTGCCAGCAGAGAAGCTACAGGGGCGAACGAAAAACTGTTTTTT.

The genes are TRBV11-1 and TRBJ2-1, with 8 bases that match TRBD2. V trimming: 6 bases; J trimming: 5 bases; junction bases outside the gene matches: 9. The CDR3 runs 15 residues. Germline V gene data show CDR1 as SGHAT and CDR2 as FQDESV (reference sequence). CDR3: CASRNSGTFDNEQFF. Written as DNA, the CDR3 is TGTGCCAGCAGGAATAGCGGGACTTTTGACAATGAGCAGTTCTTC.

On this clone: Other DNA sequences in this sample translate to the same CDR3. The V gene is TRBV6-4, the J gene TRBJ1-1; 7 bases line up with TRBD1. The CDR3 has 14 residues. V dropped 6 bases and J dropped 0; count of bases not matched to a gene: 4. Germline V lookup: CDR1 MRHNA, CDR2 SNTAGT. The CDR3 spells CASRLDRLNTEAFF. As DNA, the CDR3 is TGTGCCAGCAGACTGGACAGGTTGAACACTGAAGCTTTCTTT.

This clone came up a few times. The genes are TRBV15 and TRBJ1-4; 9 bases fit TRBD1. Trimming at V came to 1 base and at J to 5 bases, leaving 5 bases not matched to a gene. CDR1 is LNHNV, CDR2 YYDKDF, per germline (reference sequence). The CDR3 has 16 residues. CDR3 sequence (DNA): TGTGCCACCAGCAGAGTGACGGGACAGGGAAATGAAAAACTGTTTTTT. Translation: CATSRVTGQGNEKLFF.

The chain combines TRBV19 with TRBJ2-7, with no clear D. The CDR3 is 14 amino acids. CDR1 LNHDA and CDR2 SQIVND come from the germline V gene (reference sequence). V shed 1 base and J shed 2 bases, with 9 bases lying between them. The CDR3 here is CASSIGQNTYEQYF. The CDR3 bases are TGTGCCAGTAGTATAGGGCAGAACACCTACGAGCAGTACTTC. The whole variable domain, filled in from reference TRBV19 and TRBJ2-7, reads DGGITQSPKYLFRKEGQNVTLSCEQNLNHDAMYWYRQDPGQGLRLIYYSQIVNDFQKGDIAEGYSVSREKKESFPLTVTSAQKNPTAFYLCASSIGQNTYEQYFGPGTRLTVT.

This clone was picked up a small number of times. This chain connects TRBV9 to TRBJ2-2; 8 bases match TRBD1. Germline CDR1 is SGDLS and CDR2 is YYNGEE. The CDR3 has 16 amino acids. Germline trimming cut 4 bases from V and 4 bases from J; bases unmatched to any gene: 9. The CDR3 DNA sequence: TGTGCCAGCAGCACGCCGACAGGGGTGAGCACCGGGGAGCTGTTTTTT. Translating gives CASSTPTGVSTGELFF.

The chain has TRBV2 and TRBJ2-7, with D possibly TRBD1 on 6 matching bases. The length of the CDR3 is 16 residues. Between the trimmed V and J ends, which lost 4 bases and 9 bases, there was a span of 25 bases. The germline V gene has CDR1 SNHLY and CDR2 FYNNEI. The CDR3 protein is CASSASIQGSYFPQYF. CDR3 nucleotide sequence: TGTGCCAGCAGTGCCAGTATACAGGGATCCTATTTCCCGCAGTACTTC.

A few counts support this clone. The chain is built from TRBV25-1 and TRBJ1-4; TRBD1 agrees at 7 bases. The CDR3 loop spans 15 amino acids. Germline-derived CDR1 and CDR2 are MGHDK and SYGVNS. Trimming cost V 1 base and J 8 bases; bases outside gene matches: 7. DNA for the CDR3: TGTGCCAGCAGTGAATGGAGAGGGGGCAGGGAAAAACTGTTTTTT. This sequence encodes CASSEWRGGREKLFF.

CDR3 bases: TGTGCCAGCAGCGACCGGGACAGGGGGAAAGAGACCCAGTACTTC. Translating gives CASSDRDRGKETQYF. This chain links TRBV13 with TRBJ2-5; 11 bases line up with TRBD1. CDR3 size: 15 residues. Unmatched junction bases numbered 5, after V lost 5 bases and J lost 3 bases. Per germline, CDR1 PRHDT and CDR2 FYEKMQ (reference sequence).

The V gene is TRBV27, the J gene TRBJ2-6; possible D gene TRBD1, 5 bases. The germline CDR1 and CDR2 sequences are MNHEY and SMNVEV (reference sequence). The CDR3 loop spans 15 amino acids. Trimming took 5 bases from V and 4 from J, leaving 12 bases between them. The CDR3 nucleotides are TGTGCCAGCAGTGCCACGCAGGGAGGGGCCAACGTCCTGACTTTC. Protein product: CASSATQGGANVLTF.

The table lists this clone with a few counts. The rearrangement links TRBV7-9 to TRBJ1-1; 8 bases are a match to TRBD1. Germline V gene lookup returns CDR1 SEHNR and CDR2 FQNEAQ (reference sequence). Losses at the gene ends were 1 base for V and 10 bases for J; bases not matched to a gene: 8. This CDR3 spans 14 amino acids. CDR3 DNA: TGTGCCAGCAGCTTAGAGGCAGGGGGCTCGACAGCTTTCTTT. Encoded protein: CASSLEAGGSTAFF.

The chain carries TRBV5-4 and TRBJ2-7; TRBD2 agrees at 14 bases. Germline CDR1 SGHNT, CDR2 YYREEE (reference sequence). V was pared by 4 bases and J by 4 bases, with 7 bases of the junction left unmatched. The CDR3 length is 16 residues. The CDR3 nucleotides read TGTGCCAGCAGCCTGGGACTAGCGGGAGCACAATACGAGCAGTACTTC. This gives the protein CASSLGLAGAQYEQYF.

The J gene is TRBJ2-3, the V gene TRBV5-6; 10 nucleotides agree with TRBD2. Germline values: CDR1 SGHDT, CDR2 YYEEEE. The V and J ends lost 4 bases and 2 bases, in that order; junction bases with no gene match: 7. The CDR3 loop spans 16 amino acids. The CDR3 reads CASSLGLAEDTDTQYF. The CDR3 bases are TGTGCCAGCAGCCTCGGACTAGCGGAGGACACAGATACGCAGTATTTT.

The genes are TRBV19 and TRBJ2-5; perhaps TRBD2 as D (5 bases). The better agreement between TRBJ2-7 and the DNA end casts doubt on the J call. Germline CDR1 reads LNHDA; CDR2 reads SQIVND (reference sequence). The CDR3 has 14 residues. The CDR3 region has the DNA TGTGCCAGTAGTAGGGGAGAGGGCATGCACGAGCAGTACTTC. Amino acid sequence: CASSRGEGMHEQYF.

The chain is built from TRBV2 and TRBJ1-1; D not resolved. V was pared by 11 bases and J by 0 bases, with 16 bases between. The CDR3 consists of 14 residues. CDR1 is SNHLY and CDR2 is FYNNEI in the germline V gene. In DNA, the CDR3 is TGTGCCTCCTCGTACCGGAGCCTGAACACTGAAGCTTTCTTT. Its protein product is CASSYRSLNTEAFF.

Only a few counts were recorded for this clone. The chain is built from TRBV5-1 and TRBJ2-1; unclear D gene. Between the trimmed V and J ends, which lost 0 bases and 8 bases, there was a span of 15 bases. The CDR3 runs 15 residues. Germline CDR1 reads SGHRS; CDR2 reads YFSETQ. The CDR3 sequence: CASSLALGSFDEQFF. CDR3 coding DNA: TGCGCCAGCAGCTTGGCCCTGGGCTCGTTTGATGAGCAGTTCTTC.

The chain couples TRBV10-2 to TRBJ2-5; TRBD2 agrees at 10 bases. The better agreement between TRBJ2-7 and the DNA end casts doubt on the J call. The germline CDR1 and CDR2 sequences are WSHSY and SAAADI. The CDR3 contains 13 residues. Here the CDR3 reads CASAFRLAGEQYF. In DNA, the CDR3 is TGCGCCAGCGCCTTTCGACTAGCGGGCGAGCAGTACTTC.